The TCR beta chain described here comes from a study of OX40 agonist ivuxolimab in advanced cancers. This table comes from immunoSEQ multiplex PCR, and its TCRdb copy is limited to in-frame clones, with some not included. Of roughly 70,000 clones listed, 80% to 90% were seen once; the top ten hold 0.75%. The germline V gene has CDR1 SGHTA and CDR2 FQGNSA. V dropped 1 base and J dropped 0 bases, with 9 bases sitting between them. The CDR3 length is 15 residues. The chain carries TRBV7-2 and TRBJ1-1; weak D call: TRBD1 (5 bases). The receptor was isolated from an adult with an advanced solid tumor such as melanoma, head and neck, liver or kidney cancer. The specimen comprised CD4+ or CD8+ T cells sorted from blood, sampled in a trial of the OX40 agonist ivuxolimab. CDR3 DNA sequence: TGTGCCAGCAGCTTAGGGGGGGAGCTGAACACTGAAGCTTTCTTT. Translation gives CASSLGGELNTEAFF.